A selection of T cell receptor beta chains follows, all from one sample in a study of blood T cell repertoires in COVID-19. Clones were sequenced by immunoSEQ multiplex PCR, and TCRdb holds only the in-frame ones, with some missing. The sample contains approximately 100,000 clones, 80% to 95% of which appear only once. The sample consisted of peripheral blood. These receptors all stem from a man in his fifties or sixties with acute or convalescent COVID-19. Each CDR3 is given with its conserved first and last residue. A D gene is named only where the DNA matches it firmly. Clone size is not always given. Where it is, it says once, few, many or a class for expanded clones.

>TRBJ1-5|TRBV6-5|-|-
CASSPQVRQPQHF
TGTGCCAGCAGTCCCCAGGTCCGCCAGCCCCAGCATTTT
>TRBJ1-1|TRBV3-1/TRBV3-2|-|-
CASSPRGNTEAFF
TGTGCCAGCAGCCCAAGAGGGAACACTGAAGCTTTCTTT
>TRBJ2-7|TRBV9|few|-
CASSVEGVSAREQYF
TGTGCCAGCAGCGTAGAAGGGGTATCGGCCCGCGAGCAGTACTTC
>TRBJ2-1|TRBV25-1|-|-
CASSASQTWWARGQFF
TGTGCCAGCAGTGCGTCCCAAACTTGGTGGGCTCGGGGGCAGTTCTTC
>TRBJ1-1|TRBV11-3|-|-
CASSLMAGDTEAFF
TGTGCCAGCAGCCTGATGGCGGGGGACACTGAAGCTTTCTTT
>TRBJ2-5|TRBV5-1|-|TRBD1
CASSSQGAGQETQYF
TGCGCCAGCAGCTCCCAGGGGGCTGGGCAAGAGACCCAGTACTTC
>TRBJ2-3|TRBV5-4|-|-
CASSLRAGPTDTQYF
TGTGCCAGCAGCTTGAGGGCGGGCCCCACAGATACGCAGTATTTT
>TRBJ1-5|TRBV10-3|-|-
CAISASRDQPQHF
TGTGCCATCAGTGCTAGTAGAGACCAGCCCCAGCATTTT
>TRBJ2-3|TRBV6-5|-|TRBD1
CASRRQGTDTQYF
TGTGCCAGCAGACGACAGGGGACAGATACGCAGTATTTT
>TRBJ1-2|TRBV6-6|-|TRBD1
CASSPGTDGYTF
TGTGCCAGCAGTCCCGGGACAGATGGCTACACCTTC
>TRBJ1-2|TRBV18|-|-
CASSLGTDANYGYTF
TGTGCCAGCTCACTTGGGACTGATGCTAACTATGGCTACACCTTC
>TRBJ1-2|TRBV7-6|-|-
CASSLGRVRKSTNYGYTF
TGTGCCAGCAGCTTAGGGAGGGTGCGGAAATCGACAAACTATGGCTACACCTTC
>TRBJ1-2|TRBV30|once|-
CAWSVLGGYGYTF
TGTGCCTGGAGTGTACTAGGCGGCTATGGCTACACCTTC
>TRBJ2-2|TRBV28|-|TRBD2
CATGGTLNTGELFF
TGTGCCACGGGGGGGACTTTGAACACCGGGGAGCTGTTTTTT
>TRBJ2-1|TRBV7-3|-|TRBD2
CASSPSLLAGEGDEQFF
TGTGCCAGCAGCCCATCCCTACTAGCGGGAGAAGGCGATGAGCAGTTCTTC
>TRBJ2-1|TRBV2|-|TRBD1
CASSGALTGGSYNEQFF
TGTGCCAGCAGCGGGGCCTTGACAGGGGGGTCCTACAATGAGCAGTTCTTC
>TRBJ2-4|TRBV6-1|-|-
CASSEVIVQYF
TGTGCCAGCAGTGAAGTTATCGTGCAGTACTTC
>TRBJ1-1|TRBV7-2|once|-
CASSFLRGGTEAFF
TGTGCCAGCAGCTTTCTCCGGGGGGGAACTGAAGCTTTCTTT
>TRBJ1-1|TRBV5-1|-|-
CASSTGLLAEAFF
TGCGCCAGCAGCACTGGACTCCTCGCTGAAGCTTTCTTT
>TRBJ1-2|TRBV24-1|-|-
CATSDFATGYGYTF
TGTGCCACCAGTGATTTCGCCACAGGGTATGGCTACACCTTC